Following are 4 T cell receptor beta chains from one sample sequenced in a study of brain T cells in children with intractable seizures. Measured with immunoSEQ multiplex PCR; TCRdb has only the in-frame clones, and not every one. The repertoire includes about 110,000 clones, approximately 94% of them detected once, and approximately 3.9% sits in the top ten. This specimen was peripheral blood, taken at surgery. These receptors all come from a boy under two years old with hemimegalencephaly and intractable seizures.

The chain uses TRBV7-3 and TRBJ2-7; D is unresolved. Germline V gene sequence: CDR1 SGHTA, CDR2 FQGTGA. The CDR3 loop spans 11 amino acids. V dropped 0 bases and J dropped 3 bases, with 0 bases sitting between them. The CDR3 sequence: CASSLTYEQYF. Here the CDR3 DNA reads TGTGCCAGCAGCTTAACCTACGAGCAGTACTTC.

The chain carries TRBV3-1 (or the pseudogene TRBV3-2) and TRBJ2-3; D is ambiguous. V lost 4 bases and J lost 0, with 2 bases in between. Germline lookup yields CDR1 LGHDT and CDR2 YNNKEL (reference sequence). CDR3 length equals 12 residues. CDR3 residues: CASSPSTDTQYF. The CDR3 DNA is TGTGCCAGCAGCCCTAGCACAGATACGCAGTATTTT.

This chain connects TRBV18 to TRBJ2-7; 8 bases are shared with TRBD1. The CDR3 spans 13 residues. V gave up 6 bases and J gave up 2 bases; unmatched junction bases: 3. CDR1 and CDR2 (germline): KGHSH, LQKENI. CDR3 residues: CASSRDRTYEQYF. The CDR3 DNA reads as TGTGCCAGCTCGCGGGACAGGACCTACGAGCAGTACTTC.

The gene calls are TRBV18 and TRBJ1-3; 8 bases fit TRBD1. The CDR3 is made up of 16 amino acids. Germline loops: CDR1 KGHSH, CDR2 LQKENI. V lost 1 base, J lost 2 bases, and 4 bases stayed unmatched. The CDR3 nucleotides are TGTGCCAGCTCACCACAGCAGGGGGCGGCTGGAAACACCATATATTTT. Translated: CASSPQQGAAGNTIYF.